These 13 T cell receptor beta chains came from one sample sequenced in a study of shared clonotypes between healthy human individuals. Measured with immunoSEQ multiplex PCR; TCRdb has only the in-frame clones, and not every one. The profile shows approximately 1,500,000 clones, approximately 98% of them singletons. Material for sequencing was naive CD4+ T cells sorted from blood. Subset given: CD45RA+ positively selected. These receptors were obtained from a young man in good health.

V usage is TRBV2 and J usage is TRBJ2-7; no clear D gene. Germline V lookup: CDR1 SNHLY, CDR2 FYNNEI. V was clipped by 8 bases and J by 12 bases, with 20 bases between them. The CDR3 has 12 amino acids. The CDR3 DNA sequence: TGTGCCAGCTTGATCGGGTTTCAGAGCCCGTACTTC. Translating gives CASLIGFQSPYF.

In the case of this clone: Other DNA sequences of this sample code for an identical CDR3. The V and J genes are TRBV5-1 and TRBJ2-5; tentatively, D is TRBD1 (5 bases). Trimming took off 0 bases at V and 1 base at J, with 7 bases between the two ends. The length of the CDR3 is 14 residues. Germline-derived CDR1 and CDR2 are SGHRS and YFSETQ. CDR3 nucleotide sequence: TGCGCCAGCAGCTTGGGGGGCAGCCAAGAGACCCAGTACTTC. Its protein product is CASSLGGSQETQYF.

The rearrangement joins TRBV10-2 to TRBJ2-2; TRBD2 matches at 8 bases. Germline V gene sequence: CDR1 WSHSY, CDR2 SAAADI. Trimming cost V 5 bases and J 4 bases; bases outside gene matches: 12. The CDR3 sequence is 17 residues long. CDR3 DNA sequence: TGCGCCAGCAGTATTGGGGCAGCGGGAGCGGGCACCGGGGAGCTGTTTTTT. This translates into CASSIGAAGAGTGELFF.

V and J are TRBV7-9 and TRBJ1-5; D gene uncertain. Germline CDR1 and CDR2: SEHNR and FQNEAQ (reference sequence). This CDR3 has 16 residues. With 5 bases removed from V and 0 bases from J, the gap between germline ends came to 14 bases. Written as DNA, the CDR3 is TGTGCCAGCAGCGAGGCGGGTGAGAGTAGCAATCAGCCCCAGCATTTT. Protein: CASSEAGESSNQPQHF.

The chain uses TRBV5-1 and TRBJ2-1; D gene ambiguous. Germline V lookup: CDR1 SGHRS, CDR2 YFSETQ. Trimming cost V 5 bases and J 6 bases, with 15 bases left between them. There are 14 residues in the CDR3. The chain's CDR3 is CASRRVPYGNEQFF. DNA of the CDR3: TGCGCCAGCAGAAGGGTGCCTTACGGCAATGAGCAGTTCTTC.

The CDR3 reads CATSVEKLFF. DNA of the CDR3: TGTGCGACGAGTGTTGAAAAACTGTTTTTT. The chain couples TRBV30 to TRBJ1-4; no clear D gene. CDR1 and CDR2 (germline): GTSNPN, SVGIG (reference sequence). CDR3 size: 10 residues.

The J gene is TRBJ2-1, the V gene TRBV5-8; maybe TRBD1 (5 bases). The ends were cut back, 4 bases at V and 5 bases at J, with 16 bases in the middle. Germline V gives CDR1 SGHTS, CDR2 YDEGEE. The CDR3 is 15 amino acids. CDR3: CASSPVADRHNEQFF. The CDR3 DNA reads as TGTGCCAGCAGCCCGGTTGCTGACAGACACAATGAGCAGTTCTTC.

Only one count was recorded for this clone. The chain uses TRBV7-9 and TRBJ2-1, with a possible D match to TRBD2 (6 bases). The germline V gene has CDR1 SEHNR and CDR2 FQNEAQ (reference sequence). V lost 4 bases and J lost 7, with 14 bases in between. The CDR3 has 14 residues. The CDR3 reads CASSSLTGVNEQFF. CDR3 in DNA: TGTGCCAGCAGCTCCCTTACGGGGGTAAATGAGCAGTTCTTC.

This chain joins TRBV7-7 and TRBJ2-7; the D gene is possibly TRBD1 (5 bases). CDR3 length: 13 residues. Trimming took 5 bases from V and 2 from J, leaving 10 bases between them. CDR1 and CDR2 from the germline V gene are SSHAT and FNYEAQ (reference sequence). The CDR3 sequence: CASSPQGPYEQYF. DNA for the CDR3: TGTGCCAGCAGCCCCCAGGGCCCCTACGAGCAGTACTTC.

This chain joins TRBV19 and TRBJ2-1, with 11 bases that match TRBD2. V was pared by 0 bases and J by 12 bases, with 4 bases of the junction left unmatched. This CDR3 contains 14 residues. CDR1 is LNHDA and CDR2 is SQIVND in the germline V gene (reference sequence). CDR3 bases: TGTGCCAGTAGTATAGAACTACTAGCGGGAGTGCAGTTCTTC. Encoded protein: CASSIELLAGVQFF.

This chain links TRBV28 with TRBJ2-1; TRBD1 might be the D (5 bases). Germline V gives CDR1 MDHEN, CDR2 SYDVKM. This CDR3 has 16 amino acids. The V gene lost 6 bases and the J gene lost 3 bases, with 18 bases spanning the gap. The CDR3: CASSRRGSALYNEQFF. CDR3 in DNA: TGTGCCAGCAGCCGAAGGGGTAGTGCCCTCTACAATGAGCAGTTCTTC.

This chain links TRBV11-2 with TRBJ1-3, with D maybe TRBD1 (5 bases). Germline CDR1 is SGHAT and CDR2 is FQNNGV. The V end lost 4 bases, the J end lost 0 bases, and 7 bases lay between the germline ends. The CDR3 runs 14 residues. Here the CDR3 reads CASSSGTSGNTIYF. CDR3 in DNA: TGTGCCAGCAGCTCGGGGACCTCTGGAAACACCATATATTTT.

In its sample, this clone was seen once. The CDR3 sequence: CASSSGTFSYEQYF. DNA of the CDR3: TGCGCCAGCAGCTCGGGGACTTTCTCCTACGAGCAGTACTTC. The V call is TRBV5-1, the J call TRBJ2-7; D is perhaps TRBD2 (6 bases). The V gene lost 3 bases and the J gene lost 0 bases, with 10 bases spanning the gap. Germline V gene data show CDR1 as SGHRS and CDR2 as YFSETQ. This CDR3 contains 14 residues.